The clone carrying this T cell receptor (beta chain) occurred a few times. This record belongs to a study of blood T cell repertoires in COVID-19. Looking at the study overall: Samples representing acute and convalescent COVID-19 were sourced from the United States, Italy and Spain. In each case, the material was cDNA or gDNA derived from T cells, B-cell-depleted T cells, or PBMCs.

CDR3 length equals 14 residues. Germline CDR1 and CDR2: LGHDT and YNNKEL (reference sequence). Deletions cut 4 bases from V and 5 bases from J, with 12 bases between. In the authors' workflow: Reference gene primers were amplified, and this amplification served to estimate nucleated cell counts. Using immunoSEQ multiplex PCR, the repertoire was profiled, and TCRdb retains in-frame clones only, with some absent. The DNA gave D and trimming, while V, J and clone size come from that table. The sample lists about 75,000 clones; more than 65% were seen once. This chain links TRBV3-1 (or the pseudogene TRBV3-2) with TRBJ2-1; weak D call: TRBD1 (6 bases). The origin of this receptor is a woman aged 80 or over with active or convalescent COVID-19. Sequenced input: peripheral blood. CDR3: CASSRIQGHNEQFF. CDR3 nucleotide sequence: TGTGCCAGCAGCCGGATACAGGGCCACAATGAGCAGTTCTTC.